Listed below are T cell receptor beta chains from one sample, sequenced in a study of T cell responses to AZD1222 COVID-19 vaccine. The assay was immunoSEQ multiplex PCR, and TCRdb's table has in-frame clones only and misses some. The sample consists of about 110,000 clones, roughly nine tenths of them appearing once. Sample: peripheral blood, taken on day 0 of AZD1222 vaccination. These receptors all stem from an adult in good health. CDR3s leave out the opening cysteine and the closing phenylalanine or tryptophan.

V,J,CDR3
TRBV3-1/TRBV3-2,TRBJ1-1,ASSQTPANTEAF
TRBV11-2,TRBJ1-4,ASTSPGTARGKLF
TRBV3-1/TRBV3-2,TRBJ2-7,ASSQAPWGGSYEQY
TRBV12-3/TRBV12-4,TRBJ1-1,ASWGLTEAF
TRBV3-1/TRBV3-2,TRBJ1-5,ASSQDPGQPQH
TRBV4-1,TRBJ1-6,ASSQGPRRGGGSPLH
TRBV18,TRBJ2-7,ASSLLAYEQY
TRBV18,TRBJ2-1,ASSTTRNNEQF
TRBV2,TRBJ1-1,ASSRQVYTEAF
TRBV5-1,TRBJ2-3,ASSLEGTDTQY
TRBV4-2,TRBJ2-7,ASSQVGRVYEQY
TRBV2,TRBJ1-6,ASTRDGYSPLH
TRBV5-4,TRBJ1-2,ASSFDRSNYGYT
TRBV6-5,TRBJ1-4,ASRHGRGNEKLF
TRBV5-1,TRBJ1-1,ASSLEAGRGSEAF
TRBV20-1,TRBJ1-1,SASGSDRGRTEAF
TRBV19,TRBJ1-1,ASSKRQGLTEAF
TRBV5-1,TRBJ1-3,ASKNIGVGNTIY
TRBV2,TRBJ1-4,ASSVGRSEKLF
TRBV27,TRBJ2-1,ASSTWTGSDANEQF